The 5 T cell receptor beta chains given below trace back to one sample, sequenced in a study of cytomegalovirus exposure and HLA in healthy donors. This PCR relied on a set of 60 Vbeta primers and 13 Jbeta primers. Here immunoSEQ multiplex PCR was the method, and the copy in TCRdb shows in-frame clones only, minus some. The top ten clones hold approximately 1.6% of a sample with roughly 170,000 clones, approximately 80% of them seen once. Sequenced: PBMCs. Receptors originate from a woman under 40 in good health and CMV-seronegative.

The chain recombines TRBV7-4 with TRBJ1-6; TRBD1 is a possible D gene (5 bases). This CDR3 has 19 residues. In germline, CDR1 is SGHVT, CDR2 SQSDAQ. Trimming removed 2 bases from V and 5 bases from J, with 22 bases in between. CDR3 DNA sequence: TGTGCCAGCAGCTTAATACTGGGGGGAAGCCGCTTGAATAATTCACCCCTCCACTTT. Amino acids: CASSLILGGSRLNNSPLHF.

V gene TRBV6-1 combines with J gene TRBJ1-2, with 7 bases that match TRBD1. J gave up 4 bases and V 3 bases, and 5 bases lay outside the gene matches. Germline CDR1 and CDR2: MNHNS and SASEGT. This CDR3 has 14 residues. The DNA for the CDR3 is TGTGCCAGCAGTGATGGGACAGCCATCTATGGCTACACCTTC. Encoded protein: CASSDGTAIYGYTF.

This clone was seen a handful of times. This sequence joins TRBV19 and TRBJ2-2, with TRBD1 as a possible D gene (6 bases). Trimming left V 2 bases short and J 8 bases short, with 9 bases between. The CDR3 has 13 amino acids. Germline V lookup: CDR1 LNHDA, CDR2 SQIVND (reference sequence). In DNA, the CDR3 is TGTGCCAGTAGTATACAGGGGCGAGGGGAGCTGTTTTTT. Residues: CASSIQGRGELFF.

The gene calls are TRBV5-1 and TRBJ2-7; 7 positions match TRBD1. CDR1 and CDR2 from the germline V gene are SGHRS and YFSETQ. Germline trimming cut 0 bases from V and 3 bases from J; bases unmatched to any gene: 6. The CDR3 is 15 amino acids. The CDR3 here is CASSLETGPFYEQYF. As DNA, the CDR3 is TGCGCCAGCAGCTTGGAGACAGGGCCGTTCTACGAGCAGTACTTC.

Only one count was recorded for this clone. This chain uses TRBV20-1 with TRBJ1-2; D remains ambiguous. The CDR3 is made up of 10 amino acids. Germline CDR1 and CDR2: DFQATT and SNEGSKA (reference sequence). CDR3 nucleotides: TGCAGCCCCCTAGGAGGGCAGGACACCTTC. It codes for CSPLGGQDTF.